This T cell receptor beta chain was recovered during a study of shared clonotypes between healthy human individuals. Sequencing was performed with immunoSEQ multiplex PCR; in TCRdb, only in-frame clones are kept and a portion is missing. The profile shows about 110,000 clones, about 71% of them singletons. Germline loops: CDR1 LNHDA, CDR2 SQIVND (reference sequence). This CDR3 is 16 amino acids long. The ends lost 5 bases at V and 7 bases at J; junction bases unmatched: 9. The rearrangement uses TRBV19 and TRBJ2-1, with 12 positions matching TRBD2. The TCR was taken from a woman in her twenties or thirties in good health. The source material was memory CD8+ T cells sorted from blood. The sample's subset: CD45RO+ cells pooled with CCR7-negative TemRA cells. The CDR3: CASSPSSGRAWNEQFF. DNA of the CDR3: TGTGCCAGTAGTCCTTCTAGCGGGAGGGCCTGGAATGAGCAGTTCTTC. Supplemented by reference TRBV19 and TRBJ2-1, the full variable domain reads DGGITQSPKYLFRKEGQNVTLSCEQNLNHDAMYWYRQDPGQGLRLIYYSQIVNDFQKGDIAEGYSVSREKKESFPLTVTSAQKNPTAFYLCASSPSSGRAWNEQFFGPGTRLTVL.